This note documents a single T cell receptor (beta chain) sequence. This record comes from a study of T cell changes during pregnancy in multiple sclerosis. Some clones are missing from TCRdb's copy, which holds only in-frame ones; the method was immunoSEQ multiplex PCR. The sample has roughly 100,000 clones, about 91% seen once. Germline V gene data show CDR1 as SGHRS and CDR2 as YFSETQ. The trim removed 4 bases at V and 6 bases at J, leaving 5 bases unmatched. The CDR3 extends over 14 amino acids. V usage is TRBV5-1 and J usage is TRBJ2-1, with TRBD1 matching over 9 bases. This receptor was taken from a female donor with multiple sclerosis, enrolled in a pregnancy study. Sequencing used peripheral blood, obtained after pregnancy. The CDR3, as DNA: TGCGCCAGCAGCCCCAAGACAGGGGGCAATGAGCAGTTCTTC. It yields the protein CASSPKTGGNEQFF.